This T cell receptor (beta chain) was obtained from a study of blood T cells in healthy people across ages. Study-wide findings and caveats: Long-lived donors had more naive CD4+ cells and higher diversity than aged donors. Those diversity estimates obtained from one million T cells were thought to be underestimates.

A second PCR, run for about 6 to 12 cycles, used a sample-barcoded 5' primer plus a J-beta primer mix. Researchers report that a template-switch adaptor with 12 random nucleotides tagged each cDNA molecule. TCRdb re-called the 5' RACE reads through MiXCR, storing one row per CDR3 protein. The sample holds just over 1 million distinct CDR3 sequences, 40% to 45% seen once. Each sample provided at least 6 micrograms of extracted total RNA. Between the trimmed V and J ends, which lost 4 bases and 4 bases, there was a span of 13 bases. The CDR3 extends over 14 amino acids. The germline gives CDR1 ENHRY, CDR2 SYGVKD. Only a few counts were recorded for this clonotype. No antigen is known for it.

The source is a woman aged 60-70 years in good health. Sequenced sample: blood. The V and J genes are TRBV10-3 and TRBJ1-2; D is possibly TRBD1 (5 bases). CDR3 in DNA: TGTGCCATCAGTGGGATCCAGGGCACCTATGGCTACACCTTC. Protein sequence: CAISGIQGTYGYTF.